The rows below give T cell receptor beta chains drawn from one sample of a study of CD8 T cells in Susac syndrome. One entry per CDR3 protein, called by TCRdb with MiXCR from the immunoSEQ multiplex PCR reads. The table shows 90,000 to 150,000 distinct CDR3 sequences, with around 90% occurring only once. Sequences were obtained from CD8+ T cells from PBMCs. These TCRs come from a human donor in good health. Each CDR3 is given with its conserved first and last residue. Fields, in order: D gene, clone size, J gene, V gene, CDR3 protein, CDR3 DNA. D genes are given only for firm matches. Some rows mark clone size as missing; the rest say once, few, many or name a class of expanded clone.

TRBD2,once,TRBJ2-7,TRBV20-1,CSAPSGNTISYEQYF,TGCAGTGCTCCTAGCGGAAACACCATCTCCTACGAGCAGTACTTC
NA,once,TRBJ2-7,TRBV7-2,CASSFIKNEQYF,TGTGCCAGCAGCTTTATCAAGAACGAGCAGTACTTC
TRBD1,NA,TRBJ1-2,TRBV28,CASTTWTGGSSNYGYTF,TGTGCCAGCACCACTTGGACAGGGGGATCCTCTAACTATGGCTACACCTTC
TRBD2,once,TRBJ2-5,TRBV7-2,CASSSPSGQETQYF,TGTGCCAGCAGCTCGCCTAGCGGACAAGAGACCCAGTACTTC
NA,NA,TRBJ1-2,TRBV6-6,CASSNRQSARYYGYTF,TGTGCCAGCAGTAACCGACAGTCGGCCAGATACTATGGCTACACCTTC
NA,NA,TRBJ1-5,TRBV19,CASKKGLGQPQHF,TGTGCCAGTAAAAAGGGCCTGGGGCAGCCCCAGCATTTT
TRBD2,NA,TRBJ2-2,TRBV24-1,CATSGTGGTGELFF,TGTGCCACCAGTGGCACGGGGGGAACCGGGGAGCTGTTTTTT
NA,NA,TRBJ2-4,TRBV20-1,CSASFRSITKNIQYF,TGCAGTGCTAGTTTCCGGAGTATCACCAAAAACATTCAGTACTTC
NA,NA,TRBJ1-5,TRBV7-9,CASSGGGVGQPQHF,TGTGCCAGCTCAGGTGGAGGGGTCGGTCAGCCCCAGCATTTT
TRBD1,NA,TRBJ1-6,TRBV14,CASRQGGHNSPLHF,TGTGCCAGCAGACAGGGGGGACATAATTCACCCCTCCACTTT
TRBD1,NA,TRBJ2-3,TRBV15,CATSRRTGYTDTQYF,TGTGCCACCAGCAGACGGACAGGATACACAGATACGCAGTATTTT
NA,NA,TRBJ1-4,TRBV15,CATSSAPGRTNEKLFF,TGTGCCACCAGCAGCGCTCCGGGACGGACTAATGAAAAACTGTTTTTT
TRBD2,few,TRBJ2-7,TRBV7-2,CASSLDGTSYEQYF,TGTGCCAGCAGCTTAGATGGGACTAGCTACGAGCAGTACTTC
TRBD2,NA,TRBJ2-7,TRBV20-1,CSARDEPSGVYEQYF,TGCAGTGCTAGAGATGAGCCTAGCGGGGTTTACGAGCAGTACTTC
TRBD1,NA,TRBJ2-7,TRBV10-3,CATSPLQGVDEQYF,TGTGCCACGAGTCCCTTACAGGGGGTCGACGAGCAGTACTTC
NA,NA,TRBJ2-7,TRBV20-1,CSAREGVYEQYF,TGCAGTGCTAGAGAGGGGGTCTACGAGCAGTACTTC
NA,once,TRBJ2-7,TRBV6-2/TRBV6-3,CASSPLRGREQYF,TGTGCCAGCAGCCCTTTGAGAGGGCGCGAGCAGTACTTC